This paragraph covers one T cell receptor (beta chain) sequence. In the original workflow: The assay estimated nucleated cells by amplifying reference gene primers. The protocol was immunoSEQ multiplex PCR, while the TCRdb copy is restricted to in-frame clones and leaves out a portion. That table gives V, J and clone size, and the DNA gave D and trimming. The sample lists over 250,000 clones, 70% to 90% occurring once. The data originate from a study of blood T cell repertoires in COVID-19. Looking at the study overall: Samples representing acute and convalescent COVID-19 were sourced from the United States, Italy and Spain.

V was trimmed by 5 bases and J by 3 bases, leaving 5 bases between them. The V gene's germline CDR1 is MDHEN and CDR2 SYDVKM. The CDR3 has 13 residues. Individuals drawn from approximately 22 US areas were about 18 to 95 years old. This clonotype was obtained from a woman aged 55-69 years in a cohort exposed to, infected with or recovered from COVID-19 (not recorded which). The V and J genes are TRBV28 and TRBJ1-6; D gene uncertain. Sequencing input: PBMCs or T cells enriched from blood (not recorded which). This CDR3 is CASSQDYNSPLHF. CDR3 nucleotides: TGTGCCAGCAGTCAGGACTATAATTCACCCCTCCACTTT.